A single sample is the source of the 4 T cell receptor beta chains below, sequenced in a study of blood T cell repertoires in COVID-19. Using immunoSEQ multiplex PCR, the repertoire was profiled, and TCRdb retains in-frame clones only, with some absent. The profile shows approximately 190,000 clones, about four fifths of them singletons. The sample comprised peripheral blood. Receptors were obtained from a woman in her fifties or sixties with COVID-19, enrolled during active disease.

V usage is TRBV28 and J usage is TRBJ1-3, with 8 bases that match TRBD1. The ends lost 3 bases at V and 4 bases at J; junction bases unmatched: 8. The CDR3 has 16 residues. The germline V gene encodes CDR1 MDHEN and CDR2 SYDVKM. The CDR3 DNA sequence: TGTGCCAGCAGTTTGGACCTCAGGGGGCGAGGAAACACCATATATTTT. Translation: CASSLDLRGRGNTIYF.

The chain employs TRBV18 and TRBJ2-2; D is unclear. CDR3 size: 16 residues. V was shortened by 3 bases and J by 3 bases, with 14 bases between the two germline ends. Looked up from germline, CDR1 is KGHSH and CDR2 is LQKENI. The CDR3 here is CASSPLAQTHTGELFF. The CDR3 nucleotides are TGTGCCAGCTCACCCTTAGCCCAAACCCACACCGGGGAGCTGTTTTTT.

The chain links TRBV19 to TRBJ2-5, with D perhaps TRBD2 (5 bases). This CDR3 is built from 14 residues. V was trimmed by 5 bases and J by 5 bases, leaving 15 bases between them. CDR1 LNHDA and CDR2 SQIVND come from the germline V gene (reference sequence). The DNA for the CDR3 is TGTGCCAGTAGTCCTTCGGGGAATGGGGAGACCCAGTACTTC. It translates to CASSPSGNGETQYF.

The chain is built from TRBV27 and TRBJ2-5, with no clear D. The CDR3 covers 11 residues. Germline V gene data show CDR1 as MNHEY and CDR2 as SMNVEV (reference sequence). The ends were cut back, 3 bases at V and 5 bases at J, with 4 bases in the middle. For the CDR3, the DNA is TGTGCCAGCAGTTTCAGGGAGACCCAGTACTTC. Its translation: CASSFRETQYF.